This TCR beta chain originates from a study of T cells in Graves' hyperthyroidism and ophthalmopathy (dated by TCRdb to the late 2010s). Turning to the overall study: Peripheral blood samples were taken at initial diagnosis, before any treatment was given. To identify distinguishing TCR V-J signatures, a discovery cohort of 100 or so patients was used, comprising some 45 with Graves' ophthalmopathy and approximately 57 with stable Graves' hyperthyroidism. An independent validation cohort of 18 to 20 hyperthyroidism patients and approximately 16 patients who later progressed to ophthalmopathy tested prospective prediction of ophthalmopathy. The 100 discovery patients were randomly split 7:3 into training and test sets. In addition, the study compared T-cell repertoires in thyroid tissue and in blood from about 6 Graves' hyperthyroidism patients. After blood sampling, hyperthyroidism patients were treated with methimazole at a starting dose of 30 mg daily, and ophthalmopathy patients were treated with high-dose intravenous methylprednisolone. According to the paper, TCR Vbeta CDR3 sequencing was carried out on 135 peripheral blood samples, which came from 40 to 45 ophthalmopathy, approximately 78 hyperthyroidism and roughly 17 progressor patients. Broader findings and caveats from the paper: A 13 V-J signature model separated ophthalmopathy from stable hyperthyroidism, with roughly 88% sensitivity and roughly 81% specificity in cross-validation and 80%/75% in testing. During validation, the model predicted progression to ophthalmopathy a median of roughly 7.1 months ahead of onset, with approximately 70% sensitivity and about 75% specificity. Most expanded thyroid clonotypes (frequency above 0.001) were also detected in blood, suggesting blood repertoires may reflect thyroid immune responses. Sample size was not statistically predetermined, and blinding of investigators to group allocation was not performed.

This clonotype was counted many times. Its antigen remains undetermined. Base qualities are not recorded, but no much larger clone differs from it by a single base. From the germline V gene, CDR1 is MNHNS and CDR2 is SASEGT. CDR3 length: 13 amino acids, cysteine to phenylalanine. Only the CDR3 DNA stays, 39 bases, in frame from base 1. The V and J ends are trimmed by 6 bases and 6 bases, leaving 15 bases between them. Ophthalmopathy patients had moderately to severely active disease, with a Clinical Activity Score of 3 or more, a NOSPECS grade of 4 or more, and a disease duration of less than 3 months. Patients with uncontrolled infections, other autoimmune diseases, pregnancy or lactation were excluded. Clinical symptoms, serum thyroxine and TRAb, thyroid ultrasound, and orbital computed tomography formed the basis for the diagnoses. Ficoll-Paque density gradient centrifugation was used to isolate PBMCs from around 10 ml of fresh peripheral blood. Total RNA was extracted using Trizol reagent, and RNA quality was assessed on an Agilent 2100 Bioanalyzer.

Amplification of TCR beta CDR3 regions was carried out from RNA transcripts. A first-round RT-PCR of the TCR CDR3 used the HTBI primer set with the Qiagen OneStep RT-PCR kit. Libraries were constructed in a second round of multiplex PCR, after which size selection and purification were performed. Libraries were sequenced paired-end with 100 bp reads on an Illumina HiSeq2000. The published analysis was carried out like this. SOAPnuke was used to process the raw data, removing reads that contained adapters or uncalled bases, had a mean Phred below 15, or lacked an exact match to the constant primer or identifier. COPE v1.2.5 was used to merge high-quality paired reads, and clonotypes were defined as unique nucleotide sequences. Clonotypes were aligned to IMGT TRBV, TRBD and TRBJ reference segments using MiTCR v1.1. The analysis was restricted to V-J combinations with a frequency above 0.0001, which together covered 99.2% of the repertoires. A TCS score was defined as the ratio between F50 (clonal expansion) and ExV (chaos), using BLOSUM62-based TCRdist between CDR3 peptides within each V-J. Welch's t-statistics and random forest reduced some 510 V-J features to 13, which were used in a naive Bayes classifier (R e1071). Using fastp trimming at Q25 and MiXCR clonotype assembly, TCRdb reanalyzed the public sequencing data and kept in-frame beta chains. Each entry is one CDR3 protein sequence, shown with its most common DNA and genes. The V and J calls and clone size come from TCRdb's table, not from the authors' own analysis. Within this sample are 640,000 or so distinct CDR3 sequences, with 12% to 15% of them counted one time only. Jointly, the top ten make up 6.5% to 9% of the sample.

The sample taken for sequencing was blood. The sequence is built from TRBV6-1 and TRBJ2-7, with TRBD2 as a weak D call on 7 bases. This clonotype was sampled from a woman under 30 with Graves' ophthalmopathy. CDR3 protein: CASSGKGGGEQYF. The nucleotides are TGTGCCAGCAGCGGTAAGGGGGGGGGCGAGCAGTACTTC.